The next 30 T cell receptor beta chains were all read from a single sample in a study of cytomegalovirus exposure and HLA in healthy donors. PCR was performed using 60 Vbeta and 13 Jbeta primers. The protocol was immunoSEQ multiplex PCR, while the TCRdb copy is restricted to in-frame clones and leaves out a portion. Among around 150,000 clones listed, nearly 80% were seen once. Sequencing used PBMCs. The receptors derive from a woman aged 45-65 years in good health and CMV-seropositive.

This chain uses TRBV9 with TRBJ2-7, with TRBD2 matching over 10 bases. The CDR3 sequence is 18 residues long. Germline V gene lookup returns CDR1 SGDLS and CDR2 YYNGEE. The trim removed 7 bases at V and 0 bases at J, leaving 16 bases unmatched. The CDR3 loop reads CASGTPISGLASSYEQYF. As DNA, the CDR3 is TGTGCCAGCGGAACCCCAATTTCGGGACTAGCGTCCTCCTACGAGCAGTACTTC.

The V and J genes are TRBV5-6 and TRBJ2-2; 8 nucleotides align to TRBD2. Unmatched junction bases numbered 11, after V lost 7 bases and J lost 0 bases. CDR3 length equals 17 residues. Germline-derived CDR1 and CDR2 are SGHDT and YYEEEE. CDR3 region: CASQDTGRGPNTGELFF. DNA of the CDR3: TGTGCCAGCCAGGATACCGGGAGGGGACCGAACACCGGGGAGCTGTTTTTT. Using reference TRBV5-6 and TRBJ2-2 for the parts outside the CDR3, the full variable domain is DAGVTQSPTHLIKTRGQQVTLRCSPKSGHDTVSWYQQALGQGPQFIFQYYEEEERQRGNFPDRFSGHQFPNYSSELNVNALLLGDSALYLCASQDTGRGPNTGELFFGEGSRLTVL.

The chain couples TRBV6-6 to TRBJ1-1, with a tentative D call TRBD1 (5 bases). The CDR3 consists of 13 residues. Germline CDR1 and CDR2: MNHNY and SVGAGI (reference sequence). V was shortened by 7 bases and J by 8 bases, with 17 bases between the two germline ends. The CDR3 is CASTLAGPAEAFF. The DNA of the CDR3 is TGTGCCAGCACCCTGGCAGGGCCGGCGGAAGCTTTCTTT.

The chain recombines TRBV11-2 with TRBJ2-6; D perhaps matches TRBD1 (5 bases). The CDR3 is 16 amino acids. Germline values: CDR1 SGHAT, CDR2 FQNNGV. V was trimmed by 5 bases and J by 4 bases, leaving 15 bases between them. The CDR3 region has the DNA TGTGCCAGCAGCAGGGGAAGGATAAAGGGGGCCAACGTCCTGACTTTC. Translated: CASSRGRIKGANVLTF.

The gene calls are TRBV5-5 and TRBJ1-2; 10 positions agree with TRBD1. In germline, CDR1 is SGHKS, CDR2 YYEKEE (reference sequence). The CDR3 is 15 amino acids. With V trimmed by 4 bases and J by 7 bases, 10 bases remained unmatched. This chain's CDR3 is CASSPAGQGLSGYTF. CDR3 DNA: TGTGCCAGCAGCCCAGCGGGACAGGGGTTGAGTGGCTACACCTTC.

The genes are TRBV18 and TRBJ2-5; D uncertain. The closer fit of TRBJ2-7 to the DNA end suggests the J call may be wrong. The CDR3 is 12 residues long. Germline V gene data show CDR1 as KGHSH and CDR2 as LQKENI. This chain's CDR3 is CASSPTDYEQYF. DNA of the CDR3: TGTGCCAGCTCACCGACTGACTACGAGCAGTACTTC.

The chain uses TRBV6-4 and TRBJ2-1; 11 positions match TRBD2. J gave up 3 bases and V 2 bases, and 0 bases lay outside the gene matches. Germline lookup yields CDR1 MRHNA and CDR2 SNTAGT. The CDR3 has 15 amino acids. CDR3 bases: TGTGCCAGCAGTGACACTAGCGGGGGCTACAATGAGCAGTTCTTC. This translates into CASSDTSGGYNEQFF.

The rearrangement joins TRBV6-5 to TRBJ2-3; 9 bases map to TRBD2. CDR1 MNHEY and CDR2 SVGAGI come from the germline V gene. The CDR3 is 16 amino acids. V was pared by 0 bases and J by 2 bases, with 3 bases of the junction left unmatched. The DNA for the CDR3 is TGTGCCAGCAGTTACTCAGCTAGCGGGATCACAGATACGCAGTATTTT. It translates to CASSYSASGITDTQYF.

The J gene is TRBJ2-5, the V gene TRBV5-1, with D possibly matching TRBD2 (5 bases). The end of the DNA fits TRBJ2-7 better, so the J call may be wrong. Germline V gene lookup returns CDR1 SGHRS and CDR2 YFSETQ. The CDR3 spans 15 residues. CDR3 region: CASSIPTATNYEQYF. CDR3 sequence (DNA): TGCGCCAGCAGCATTCCCACAGCGACTAACTACGAGCAGTACTTC.

The chain uses TRBV7-8 and TRBJ1-1; no firm D call. Germline-derived CDR1 and CDR2 are SGHVS and FQNEAQ. The CDR3 consists of 15 residues. V shed 3 bases and J shed 0 bases, with 11 bases lying between them. The CDR3 protein is CASSFREGMNTEAFF. The CDR3 DNA reads TGTGCCAGCAGCTTTCGTGAGGGCATGAACACTGAAGCTTTCTTT.

This chain joins TRBV29-1 and TRBJ2-3, with 11 bases identical to TRBD2. CDR1 is SQVTM and CDR2 is ANQGSEA in the germline V gene. The CDR3 loop spans 17 amino acids. V shed 2 bases, J shed 2 bases, and the junction held 9 bases outside the gene matches. The CDR3 sequence: CSVELAGGKAHTDTQYF. CDR3 in DNA: TGCAGCGTTGAACTAGCGGGAGGCAAGGCACACACAGATACGCAGTATTTT.

This rearrangement joins TRBV18 to TRBJ1-1, with D perhaps matching TRBD1 (6 bases). The CDR3 is 14 amino acids. Germline V CDR1 and CDR2: KGHSH, LQKENI. Trimming left V 2 bases short and J 3 bases short, with 10 bases between. The CDR3 region has the DNA TGTGCCAGCTCACCAGGGGGCCGGGACACTGAAGCTTTCTTT. Its protein product is CASSPGGRDTEAFF.

The gene calls are TRBV6-6 and TRBJ2-3; TRBD2 aligns across 10 bases. CDR3 length: 16 residues. The junction had 9 bases not matched to a gene; V was cut back by 8 bases and J by 1 base. CDR1 is MNHNY and CDR2 is SVGAGI in the germline V gene (reference sequence). CDR3 coding DNA: TGTGCCAGCCGGCGAAGTACTAGCGGGGGCACAGATACGCAGTATTTT. This gives the protein CASRRSTSGGTDTQYF.

The CDR3 reads CASSESLRSGKNIQYF. The CDR3 DNA is TGCGCCAGCAGTGAGTCGCTTCGCAGCGGCAAAAACATTCAGTACTTC. The chain uses TRBV10-2 and TRBJ2-4; perhaps TRBD2 as D (5 bases). The CDR3 runs to 16 residues. The germline gives CDR1 WSHSY, CDR2 SAAADI. V lost 0 bases to trimming and J lost 3 bases, with 12 bases between them.

The chain joins TRBV6-1 to TRBJ2-1; 9 nucleotides match TRBD2. This CDR3 comprises 18 residues. Germline V CDR1 and CDR2: MNHNS, SASEGT. Trimming removed 2 bases from V and 7 bases from J; junction bases left unmatched: 15. The DNA for the CDR3 is TGTGCCAGCAGTGAACAGCCCCCGACTAGCGGAGGGGGGAATGAGCAGTTCTTC. Protein sequence: CASSEQPPTSGGGNEQFF.

The chain is built from TRBV28 and TRBJ1-2; perhaps TRBD1 as D (6 bases). Germline CDR1 and CDR2: MDHEN and SYDVKM. Trimming took off 3 bases at V and 3 bases at J, with 11 bases between the two ends. The CDR3 spans 14 residues. CDR3 region: CASSFSGGHYGYTF. Here the CDR3 DNA reads TGTGCCAGCAGTTTTTCCGGGGGGCACTATGGCTACACCTTC.

The chain combines TRBV2 with TRBJ2-3; D call uncertain. The CDR3 totals 14 residues. V was shortened by 2 bases and J by 0 bases, with 6 bases between the two germline ends. Germline CDR1 reads SNHLY; CDR2 reads FYNNEI. CDR3 sequence (DNA): TGTGCCAGCAGTGAACAGCGCAGCACAGATACGCAGTATTTT. Amino acids: CASSEQRSTDTQYF.

The genes are TRBV19 and TRBJ2-7; the match to TRBD1 covers 9 bases. After removal of 5 bases from V and 5 bases from J, the junction contained 4 bases not matched to a gene. CDR3 length: 13 amino acids. Germline values: CDR1 LNHDA, CDR2 SQIVND (reference sequence). The CDR3 nucleotides are TGTGCCAGTAGTGTCCGGGACAGGGACGAGCAGTACTTC. This codes for CASSVRDRDEQYF. Together with reference TRBV19 and TRBJ2-7, the CDR3 gives the full variable domain: DGGITQSPKYLFRKEGQNVTLSCEQNLNHDAMYWYRQDPGQGLRLIYYSQIVNDFQKGDIAEGYSVSREKKESFPLTVTSAQKNPTAFYLCASSVRDRDEQYFGPGTRLTVT.

This chain links TRBV5-1 with TRBJ2-5; maybe TRBD1 (6 bases). This CDR3 has 14 residues. Trimming took 4 bases from V and 2 from J, leaving 12 bases between them. CDR1 and CDR2 (germline): SGHRS, YFSETQ. The DNA of the CDR3 is TGCGCCAGCAGCACGGACAGTGCTCAAGAGACCCAGTACTTC. Protein product: CASSTDSAQETQYF.

J is TRBJ2-4 and V is TRBV23-1; TRBD1 is a possible D gene (6 bases). TRBV23-1 is an open reading frame, and its role is uncertain. This CDR3 spans 16 amino acids. The ends were cut back, 0 bases at V and 2 bases at J, with 11 bases in the middle. The CDR3 DNA reads as TGCGCCAGCAGTCAATCAGGGGGATCATCCAAAAACATTCAGTACTTC. It encodes CASSQSGGSSKNIQYF.

V usage is TRBV5-6 and J usage is TRBJ2-7; D might be TRBD1 (5 bases). Germline loops: CDR1 SGHDT, CDR2 YYEEEE. The CDR3 has 16 amino acids. V was cut by 0 bases and J by 4 bases, with 17 bases left in between. The CDR3 DNA reads as TGTGCCAGCAGCTTGGATTTGGCAGGGCTAGGGTACGAGCAGTACTTC. Translating it yields CASSLDLAGLGYEQYF.

The V gene is TRBV19, the J gene TRBJ1-1; perhaps TRBD1 as D (6 bases). This CDR3 region has 13 residues. V was trimmed by 3 bases and J by 3 bases, leaving 8 bases between them. Germline CDR1 reads LNHDA; CDR2 reads SQIVND (reference sequence). CDR3 nucleotide sequence: TGTGCCAGTAGTATGAACAGGGACACTGAAGCTTTCTTT. Amino acid sequence: CASSMNRDTEAFF.

The genes are TRBV6-5 and TRBJ1-1; D unresolved. The CDR3 has 14 residues. Deletions cut 5 bases from V and 5 bases from J, with 15 bases between. Per the germline V gene, CDR1 is MNHEY and CDR2 is SVGAGI. CDR3 in amino acids: CASSDYAGQTEAFF. DNA of the CDR3: TGTGCCAGCAGTGACTATGCAGGTCAAACTGAAGCTTTCTTT.

The V gene is TRBV7-2, the J gene TRBJ2-5; 13 bases line up with TRBD2. Germline V gives CDR1 SGHTA, CDR2 FQGNSA. The CDR3 extends over 14 amino acids. V shed 3 bases, J shed 7 bases, and the junction held 2 bases outside the gene matches. The CDR3 here is CASSLRTSGGTQYF. The CDR3 nucleotides are TGTGCCAGCAGCTTGAGGACTAGCGGGGGGACCCAGTACTTC.

CDR3 in DNA: TGTGCCAGCAGCTCCCGGGGGGGGGTAAGCACTGAAGCTTTCTTT. It encodes CASSSRGGVSTEAFF. V gene TRBV7-2 combines with J gene TRBJ1-1; perhaps TRBD1 as D (5 bases). This CDR3 has 15 residues. The V end was cut by 4 bases, the J end by 4 bases, with 16 bases between. Germline V gene data show CDR1 as SGHTA and CDR2 as FQGNSA.

The J gene is TRBJ2-3, the V gene TRBV18, with D possibly matching TRBD2 (6 bases). The CDR3 extends over 14 amino acids. The germline gives CDR1 KGHSH, CDR2 LQKENI. V lost 6 bases and J 0 bases, leaving 10 bases between the germline ends. This CDR3 is CASSQLASTDTQYF. The DNA for the CDR3 is TGTGCCAGCTCCCAACTAGCTAGCACAGATACGCAGTATTTT.

This clone was detected only once. The chain carries TRBV28 and TRBJ2-7; D is ambiguous. This CDR3 region has 13 residues. Germline CDR1 is MDHEN and CDR2 is SYDVKM. Trimming pared 7 bases from V and 2 bases from J, leaving 12 bases between. The CDR3 protein is CASTGFPTYEQYF. The CDR3 bases are TGTGCCAGCACAGGCTTTCCGACCTACGAGCAGTACTTC.

The chain couples TRBV10-1 to TRBJ2-3, with a weak D call TRBD2 (5 bases). The V and J ends lost 3 bases and 3 bases respectively, with 10 bases between them. Germline V gene sequence: CDR1 WNHNN, CDR2 SYGVQD (reference sequence). The CDR3 contains 14 residues. The CDR3 bases are TGCGCCAGCAGTGATGCAAGGGAGACAGATACGCAGTATTTT. This codes for CASSDARETDTQYF.

V usage is TRBV14 and J usage is TRBJ2-1, with 12 bases matching TRBD1. This CDR3 is built from 16 residues. V shed 3 bases and J 9 bases; nucleotides not matched to a gene: 9. Germline V gene sequence: CDR1 SGHDN, CDR2 FVKESK. The CDR3 loop reads CASSQIPGQGAREQFF. The DNA of the CDR3 is TGTGCCAGCAGCCAGATTCCGGGACAGGGGGCTCGTGAGCAGTTCTTC.

The V and J genes are TRBV19 and TRBJ2-4; D might be TRBD1 (5 bases). CDR1 and CDR2 (germline): LNHDA, SQIVND (reference sequence). The CDR3 sequence is 18 residues long. The V and J ends lost 11 bases and 1 base respectively, with 27 bases between them. In DNA, the CDR3 is TGTGCCGGGCAACGGACAAATAGATGGCAAGGGGCCAAAAACATTCAGTACTTC. This encodes CAGQRTNRWQGAKNIQYF.